This record concerns one TCR beta chain sequence. The record originates from a study of blood T cell repertoires in COVID-19. Profiled with immunoSEQ multiplex PCR; TCRdb holds only in-frame clones, not every one. The sample includes about 47,000 clones, about 90% seen only once; the top ten take 9%. Trimming removed 4 bases from V and 4 bases from J; junction bases left unmatched: 5. Looked up from germline, CDR1 is LGHDT and CDR2 is YNNKEL (reference sequence). The CDR3 loop spans 15 amino acids. The specimen sequenced was peripheral blood. This chain joins TRBV3-1 (or the pseudogene TRBV3-2) and TRBJ1-2; 11 nucleotides agree with TRBD1. The TCR sequence derives from an elderly man with active or convalescent COVID-19. CDR3 residues: CASSPGQGGLYGYTF. In DNA, the CDR3 is TGTGCCAGCAGCCCGGGACAGGGGGGACTCTATGGCTACACCTTC.